Below are 28 T cell receptor beta chains sequenced from a single sample in a study of shared clonotypes between healthy human individuals. Clones were sequenced by immunoSEQ multiplex PCR, and TCRdb holds only the in-frame ones, with some missing. The repertoire holds about 1.5 million clones, with 95% to 97% as singletons. The sequenced sample consisted of naive CD4+ T cells sorted from blood. Regarding subset: CD45RA+ positively selected. The receptor source for this set is a man aged 25 to 40 in good health.

The chain has TRBV19 and TRBJ2-7; TRBD1 matches at 7 bases. V was clipped by 9 bases and J by 7 bases; unmatched bases: 18. Germline V gene sequence: CDR1 LNHDA, CDR2 SQIVND (reference sequence). The length of the CDR3 is 15 residues. This CDR3 is CASRTQDRSDREQYF. The CDR3 DNA follows: TGTGCCAGCCGGACTCAGGACAGGTCAGATCGGGAGCAGTACTTC.

This chain uses TRBV5-6 with TRBJ2-5; no clear D gene. The CDR3 consists of 12 residues. V was cut by 3 bases and J by 8 bases, with 11 bases left in between. Germline V gene data show CDR1 as SGHDT and CDR2 as YYEEEE. The CDR3 DNA reads as TGTGCCAGCAGCTCCTGGAGTGAAACCCAGTACTTC. Translated: CASSSWSETQYF.

This clone was counted a single time. As DNA, the CDR3 is TGTGCCAGCTCACCATTGGGACTTAACAATGAGCAGTTCTTC. Its translation is CASSPLGLNNEQFF. The chain carries TRBV18 and TRBJ2-1; D might be TRBD2 (6 bases). The CDR3 is made up of 14 amino acids. The germline CDR1 and CDR2 sequences are KGHSH and LQKENI. Deletions cut 2 bases from V and 5 bases from J, with 10 bases between.

The chain recombines TRBV28 with TRBJ1-5; D uncertain. Germline V gene sequence: CDR1 MDHEN, CDR2 SYDVKM. CDR3 length equals 14 residues. The V gene lost 5 bases and the J gene lost 7 bases, with 15 bases spanning the gap. Here the CDR3 DNA reads TGTGCCAGCAGTCCAGCGACTACAGCACAGCCCCAGCATTTT. Amino acid sequence: CASSPATTAQPQHF.

The rearrangement uses TRBV9 and TRBJ1-3; 7 bases are shared with TRBD1. With V trimmed by 3 bases and J by 0 bases, 3 bases remained unmatched. CDR1 and CDR2 from the germline V gene are SGDLS and YYNGEE. The CDR3 has 15 amino acids. CDR3 sequence: CASSARDSSGNTIYF. CDR3 nucleotide sequence: TGTGCCAGCAGCGCCCGGGACAGCTCTGGAAACACCATATATTTT.

CDR3 sequence (DNA): TGTGCCAGCAGAGCGAGACAGTTAGAGACCCAGTACTTC. Translation: CASRARQLETQYF. The rearrangement joins TRBV2 to TRBJ2-5; tentatively, D is TRBD1 (5 bases). CDR1 is SNHLY and CDR2 is FYNNEI in the germline V gene. The V end was cut by 6 bases, the J end by 4 bases, with 12 bases between. The CDR3 extends over 13 amino acids.

The rearrangement uses TRBV6-6 and TRBJ2-7; D gene unclear. There are 16 residues in the CDR3. Germline V gene data show CDR1 as MNHNY and CDR2 as SVGAGI (reference sequence). The ends were cut back, 6 bases at V and 5 bases at J, with 23 bases in the middle. The DNA for the CDR3 is TGTGCCAGCAGGAGACCTCAACTTAATTCGGTAGACGAGCAGTACTTC. Amino acids: CASRRPQLNSVDEQYF.

The chain couples TRBV5-1 to TRBJ1-2; no clear D. Germline V gives CDR1 SGHRS, CDR2 YFSETQ. V was pared by 0 bases and J by 3 bases, with 12 bases between. The CDR3 runs 15 residues. DNA for the CDR3: TGCGCCAGCAGCTTGGGGCAGGCTCGGCACTATGGCTACACCTTC. Translating gives CASSLGQARHYGYTF.

This chain joins TRBV14 and TRBJ2-2; D is tentatively TRBD1 or TRBD2 (5 bases each). From germline, CDR1 is SGHDN and CDR2 FVKESK. The V end was cut by 4 bases, the J end by 0 bases, with 12 bases between. The CDR3 spans 16 residues. The CDR3, as DNA: TGTGCCAGCAGCCCTAAGAGGGGTACGAACACCGGGGAGCTGTTTTTT. As protein: CASSPKRGTNTGELFF.

CDR3: CASRDSSWGEKLFF. DNA for the CDR3: TGCGCCAGCCGAGACAGCTCATGGGGTGAAAAACTGTTTTTT. The chain has TRBV5-1 and TRBJ1-4; D is possibly TRBD1 (5 bases). Trimming took off 7 bases at V and 7 bases at J, with 17 bases between the two ends. Germline values: CDR1 SGHRS, CDR2 YFSETQ. The CDR3 has 14 residues.

The chain combines TRBV27 with TRBJ2-4; tentatively, D is TRBD2 (6 bases). CDR3 length equals 15 residues. V lost 5 bases to trimming and J lost 0 bases, with 11 bases between them. Germline V gene data show CDR1 as MNHEY and CDR2 as SMNVEV (reference sequence). The chain's CDR3 is CASSTTAGAKNIQYF. CDR3 bases: TGTGCCAGCAGTACCACAGCGGGAGCCAAAAACATTCAGTACTTC.

This chain joins TRBV30 and TRBJ2-7; 9 nucleotides align to TRBD1. V was pared by 4 bases and J by 0 bases, with 4 bases of the junction left unmatched. CDR1 and CDR2 (germline): GTSNPN, SVGIG (reference sequence). The CDR3 length is 14 residues. CDR3 sequence reads: CAWKGTGSSYEQYF. The CDR3 DNA is TGTGCCTGGAAAGGGACAGGGAGCTCCTACGAGCAGTACTTC.

The rearrangement joins TRBV19 to TRBJ1-1; TRBD1 might be the D (5 bases). Trimming shortened V by 7 bases and J by 2 bases, and 11 bases separated the two germline ends. Germline CDR1 reads LNHDA; CDR2 reads SQIVND (reference sequence). This CDR3 contains 13 residues. The CDR3 DNA is TGTGCCAGTACCCTACAGGATAACACTGAAGCTTTCTTT. This encodes CASTLQDNTEAFF. Supplemented by reference TRBV19 and TRBJ1-1, the full variable domain reads DGGITQSPKYLFRKEGQNVTLSCEQNLNHDAMYWYRQDPGQGLRLIYYSQIVNDFQKGDIAEGYSVSREKKESFPLTVTSAQKNPTAFYLCASTLQDNTEAFFGQGTRLTVV.

The chain links TRBV2 to TRBJ2-1, with 16 nucleotides matching TRBD2. The CDR3 covers 20 residues. Germline CDR1 reads SNHLY; CDR2 reads FYNNEI. The J segment lost 6 bases and the V segment lost 6 bases, leaving 17 bases of the junction unmatched. CDR3: CASRVIPGLAGGEGINEQFF. In DNA form, the CDR3 reads TGTGCCAGCAGGGTTATACCGGGACTAGCGGGAGGGGAGGGGATCAATGAGCAGTTCTTC.

The chain has TRBV27 and TRBJ2-2, with D possibly being TRBD2 (6 bases). The germline gives CDR1 MNHEY, CDR2 SMNVEV (reference sequence). The CDR3 is 16 amino acids. Trimming left V 3 bases short and J 6 bases short, with 17 bases between. Written as DNA, the CDR3 is TGTGCCAGCAGTTTTCGTCGGGGAGGACTGGCCGGGGAGCTGTTTTTT. Translating it yields CASSFRRGGLAGELFF.

This clone was seen once. This chain links TRBV5-8 with TRBJ1-5; D uncertain. This CDR3 has 15 residues. V lost 0 bases to trimming and J lost 7 bases, with 14 bases between them. Germline CDR1 reads SGHTS; CDR2 reads YDEGEE. CDR3 sequence reads: CASSLANFEGQPQHF. The CDR3 coding sequence is TGTGCCAGCAGCTTGGCAAATTTTGAGGGACAGCCCCAGCATTTT.

The chain links TRBV4-1 to TRBJ2-7; TRBD2 agrees at 7 bases. The CDR3 extends over 15 amino acids. Germline V CDR1 and CDR2: MGHRA, YSYEKL. The junction had 17 bases not matched to a gene; V was cut back by 3 bases and J by 12 bases. In DNA, the CDR3 is TGCGCCAGCAGCCAGGATCCCGGGATCGAGCGGGATCGGTACTTC. Protein: CASSQDPGIERDRYF.

About this clone itself: The sample has other DNA sequences that encode this CDR3 too. V is TRBV29-1 and J is TRBJ2-1, with 11 bases lining up with TRBD2. V lost 7 bases to trimming and J lost 3 bases; unmatched junction nucleotides: 2. The CDR3 spans 13 residues. Germline V CDR1 and CDR2: SQVTM, ANQGSEA. CDR3 residues: CSGGTSGYNEQFF. The CDR3 DNA sequence: TGCAGCGGGGGGACTAGCGGCTACAATGAGCAGTTCTTC.

With regard to this clone: The same CDR3 can be traced to other DNA sequences in this sample. The gene calls are TRBV19 and TRBJ2-5; D is possibly TRBD2 (6 bases). There are 13 residues in the CDR3. Deletions cut 3 bases from V and 5 bases from J, with 10 bases between. Per the germline V gene, CDR1 is LNHDA and CDR2 is SQIVND (reference sequence). The CDR3 sequence is CASSIGGAETQYF. In DNA, the CDR3 is TGTGCCAGTAGTATTGGAGGGGCGGAGACCCAGTACTTC.

Turning to this clone: Other DNA sequences in this specimen translate into the identical CDR3. This sequence joins TRBV5-1 and TRBJ1-1; D is uncertain. The V gene's germline CDR1 is SGHRS and CDR2 YFSETQ. The V and J ends lost 0 bases and 0 bases respectively, with 9 bases between them. The CDR3 extends over 15 amino acids. The CDR3 DNA reads TGCGCCAGCAGCTTGGTCGGGGAAATGAACACTGAAGCTTTCTTT. It codes for CASSLVGEMNTEAFF.

The V and J genes are TRBV7-6 and TRBJ2-2, with D perhaps TRBD2 (6 bases). The CDR3 consists of 19 residues. Between the trimmed V and J ends, which lost 0 bases and 0 bases, there was a span of 17 bases. CDR1 SGHVS and CDR2 FNYEAQ come from the germline V gene. The CDR3 loop is CASSLAWRGRNPNTGELFF. CDR3 DNA sequence: TGTGCCAGCAGCTTAGCGTGGAGGGGCCGGAACCCGAACACCGGGGAGCTGTTTTTT.

The chain carries TRBV5-6 and TRBJ2-7, with a possible D match to TRBD1 (5 bases). Trimming shortened V by 1 base and J by 4 bases, and 9 bases separated the two germline ends. CDR1 and CDR2 from the germline V gene are SGHDT and YYEEEE. The length of the CDR3 is 13 residues. CDR3: CASSLQGRYEQYF. The CDR3 bases are TGTGCCAGCAGCTTGCAGGGCAGGTACGAGCAGTACTTC.

The chain carries TRBV30 and TRBJ1-2, with TRBD1 matching over 7 bases. The CDR3 is 13 amino acids. CDR1 and CDR2 from the germline V gene are GTSNPN and SVGIG (reference sequence). V trimming: 4 bases; J trimming: 3 bases; junction bases outside the gene matches: 5. The chain's CDR3 is CAWTGQAYYGYTF. The CDR3 coding sequence is TGTGCCTGGACCGGACAGGCCTACTATGGCTACACCTTC.

V gene TRBV6-6 combines with J gene TRBJ1-5, with 8 bases lining up with TRBD1. Germline V gene sequence: CDR1 MNHNY, CDR2 SVGAGI (reference sequence). V lost 0 bases to trimming and J lost 4 bases; unmatched junction nucleotides: 5. CDR3 length: 16 residues. CDR3 in amino acids: CASSYSRTGNNQPQHF. As DNA, the CDR3 is TGTGCCAGCAGTTACTCTCGGACAGGGAATAATCAGCCCCAGCATTTT.

The chain combines TRBV9 with TRBJ1-1; 7 bases map to TRBD1. CDR1 SGDLS and CDR2 YYNGEE come from the germline V gene. J was trimmed by 0 bases and V by 3 bases; bases with no gene match: 8. This CDR3 has 16 residues. The CDR3 sequence: CASSAGDSRLNTEAFF. CDR3 DNA: TGTGCCAGCAGCGCAGGGGACAGTAGATTGAACACTGAAGCTTTCTTT.

V and J are TRBV18 and TRBJ2-1; maybe TRBD2 (7 bases). Germline V gives CDR1 KGHSH, CDR2 LQKENI. CDR3 size: 16 residues. The germline V and J ends were trimmed by 1 base and 7 bases, with 17 bases remaining between them. The DNA for the CDR3 is TGTGCCAGCTCACCACAAATTCGGGGGGCGCGGAATGAGCAGTTCTTC. Its protein product is CASSPQIRGARNEQFF.

The J gene is TRBJ2-3, the V gene TRBV6-5, with TRBD2 identical over 8 bases. With 8 bases clipped from V and 1 base from J, the junction kept 8 bases outside the gene matches. Germline V lookup: CDR1 MNHEY, CDR2 SVGAGI. This CDR3 contains 15 residues. The CDR3 region is CASAGGGLRTDTQYF. The CDR3 DNA reads TGTGCCAGCGCCGGGGGGGGTTTGCGCACAGATACGCAGTATTTT.

The V and J genes are TRBV9 and TRBJ2-1; D is uncertain. Deletions cut 0 bases from V and 8 bases from J, with 3 bases between. Germline CDR1 SGDLS, CDR2 YYNGEE. The CDR3 contains 11 residues. CDR3 in DNA: TGTGCCAGCAGCGTAGACGATGAGCAGTTCTTC. Amino acids: CASSVDDEQFF.